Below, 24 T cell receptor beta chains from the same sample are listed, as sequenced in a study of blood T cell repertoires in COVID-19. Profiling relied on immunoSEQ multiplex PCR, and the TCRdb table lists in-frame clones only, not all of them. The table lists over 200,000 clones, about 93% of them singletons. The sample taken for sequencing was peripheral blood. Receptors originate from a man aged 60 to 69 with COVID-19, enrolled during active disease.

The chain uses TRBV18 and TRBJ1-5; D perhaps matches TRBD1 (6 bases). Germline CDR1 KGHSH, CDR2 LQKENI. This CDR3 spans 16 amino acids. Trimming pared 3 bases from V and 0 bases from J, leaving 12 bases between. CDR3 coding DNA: TGTGCCAGCTCACCCGGACAGTTTTATAGCAATCAGCCCCAGCATTTT. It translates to CASSPGQFYSNQPQHF.

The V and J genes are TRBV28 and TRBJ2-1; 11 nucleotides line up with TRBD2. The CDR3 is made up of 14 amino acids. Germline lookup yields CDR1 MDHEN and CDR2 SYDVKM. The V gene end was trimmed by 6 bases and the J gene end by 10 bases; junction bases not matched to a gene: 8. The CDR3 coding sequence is TGTGCCAGCAGCCGGAAACTAGCGGGAGTAGAGCAGTTCTTC. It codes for CASSRKLAGVEQFF. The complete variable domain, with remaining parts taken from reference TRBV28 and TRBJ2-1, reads DVKVTQSSRYLVKRTGEKVFLECVQDMDHENMFWYRQDPGLGLRLIYFSYDVKMKEKGDIPEGYSVSREKKERFSLILESASTNQTSMYLCASSRKLAGVEQFFGPGTRLTVL.

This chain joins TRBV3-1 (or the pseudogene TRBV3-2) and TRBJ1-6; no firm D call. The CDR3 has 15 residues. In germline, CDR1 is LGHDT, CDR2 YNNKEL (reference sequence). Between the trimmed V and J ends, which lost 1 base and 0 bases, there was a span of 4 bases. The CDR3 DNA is TGTGCCAGCAGCCAAGGCAGCTCCTATAATTCACCCCTCCACTTT. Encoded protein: CASSQGSSYNSPLHF.

The chain's CDR3 is CASSSGTGISSPLHF. Written as DNA, the CDR3 is TGTGCCAGTAGTTCCGGGACAGGGATAAGTTCACCCCTCCACTTT. The chain recombines TRBV19 with TRBJ1-6, with 9 bases fitting TRBD1. The germline CDR1 and CDR2 sequences are LNHDA and SQIVND (reference sequence). V was pared by 5 bases and J by 9 bases, with 8 bases of the junction left unmatched. CDR3 length equals 15 residues.

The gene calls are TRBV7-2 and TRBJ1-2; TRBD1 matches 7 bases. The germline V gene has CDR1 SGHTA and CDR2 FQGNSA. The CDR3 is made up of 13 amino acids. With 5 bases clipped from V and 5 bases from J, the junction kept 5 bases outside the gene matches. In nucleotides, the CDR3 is TGTGCCAGCAGCCCGACAGGGTTGTATGGCTACACCTTC. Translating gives CASSPTGLYGYTF.

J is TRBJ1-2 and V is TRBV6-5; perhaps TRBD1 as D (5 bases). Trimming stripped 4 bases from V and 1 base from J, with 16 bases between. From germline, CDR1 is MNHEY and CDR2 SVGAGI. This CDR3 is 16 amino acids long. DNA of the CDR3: TGTGCCAGCAGTTCCCTCACAGGCTGGGGTAACTATGGCTACACCTTC. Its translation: CASSSLTGWGNYGYTF.

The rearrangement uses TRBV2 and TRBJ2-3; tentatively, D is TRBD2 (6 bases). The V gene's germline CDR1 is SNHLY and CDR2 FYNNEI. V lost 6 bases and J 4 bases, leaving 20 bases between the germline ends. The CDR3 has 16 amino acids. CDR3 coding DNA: TGTGCCAGCAGGACAGTTAGGGGCGCGGGATCAGATACGCAGTATTTT. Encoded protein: CASRTVRGAGSDTQYF.

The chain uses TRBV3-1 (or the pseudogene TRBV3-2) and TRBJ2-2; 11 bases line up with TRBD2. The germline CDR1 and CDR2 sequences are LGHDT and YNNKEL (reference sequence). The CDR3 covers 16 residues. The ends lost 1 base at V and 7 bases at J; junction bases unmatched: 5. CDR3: CASSQVAGGPSGELFF. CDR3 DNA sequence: TGTGCCAGCAGCCAAGTAGCGGGGGGGCCTAGCGGGGAGCTGTTTTTT.

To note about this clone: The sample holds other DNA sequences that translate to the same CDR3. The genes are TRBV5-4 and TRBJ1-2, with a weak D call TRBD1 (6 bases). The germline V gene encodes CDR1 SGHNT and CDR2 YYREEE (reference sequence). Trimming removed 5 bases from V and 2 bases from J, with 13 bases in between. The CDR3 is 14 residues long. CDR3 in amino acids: CASSLQGTNYGYTF. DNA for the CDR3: TGTGCCAGCAGTTTGCAGGGGACAAACTATGGCTACACCTTC.

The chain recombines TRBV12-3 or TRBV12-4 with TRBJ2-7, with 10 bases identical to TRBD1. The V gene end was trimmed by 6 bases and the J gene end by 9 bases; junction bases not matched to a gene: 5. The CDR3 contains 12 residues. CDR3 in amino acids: CASSLTGGGQYF. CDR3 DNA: TGTGCCAGCAGCCTGACAGGGGGCGGGCAGTACTTC.

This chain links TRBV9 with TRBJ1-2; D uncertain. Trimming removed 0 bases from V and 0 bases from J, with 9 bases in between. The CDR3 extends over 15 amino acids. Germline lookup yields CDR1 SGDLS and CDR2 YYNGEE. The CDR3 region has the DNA TGTGCCAGCAGCGTAGCTGGCCCCTCTAACTATGGCTACACCTTC. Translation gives CASSVAGPSNYGYTF.

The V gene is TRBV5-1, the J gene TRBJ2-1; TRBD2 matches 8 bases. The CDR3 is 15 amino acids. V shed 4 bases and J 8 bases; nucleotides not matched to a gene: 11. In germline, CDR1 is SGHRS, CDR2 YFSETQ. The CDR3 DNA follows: TGCGCCAGCAGCCTGGCGTCGGGAGGGCCGTATGAGCAGTTCTTC. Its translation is CASSLASGGPYEQFF.

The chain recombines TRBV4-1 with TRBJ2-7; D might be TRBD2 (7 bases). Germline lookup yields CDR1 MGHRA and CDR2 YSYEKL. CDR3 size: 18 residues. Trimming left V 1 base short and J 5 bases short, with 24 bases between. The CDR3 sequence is CASSQVEGGVPPFDEQYF. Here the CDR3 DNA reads TGCGCCAGCAGCCAAGTGGAAGGGGGGGTTCCCCCCTTCGACGAGCAGTACTTC.

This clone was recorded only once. Here the CDR3 reads CASSDGTGRDQPQHF. In nucleotides, the CDR3 is TGTGCCAGCAGTGATGGGACAGGCAGGGATCAGCCCCAGCATTTT. The V call is TRBV6-1, the J call TRBJ1-5; 8 nucleotides agree with TRBD1. CDR1 MNHNS and CDR2 SASEGT come from the germline V gene. J lost 5 bases, V lost 3 bases, and 6 bases had no gene match. The CDR3 covers 15 residues.

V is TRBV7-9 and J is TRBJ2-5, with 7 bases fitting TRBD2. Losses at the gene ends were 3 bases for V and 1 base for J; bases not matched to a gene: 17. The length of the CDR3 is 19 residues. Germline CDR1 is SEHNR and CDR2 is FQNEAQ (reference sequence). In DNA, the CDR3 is TGTGCCAGCAGCTTGTTCCTAGCGGAGTGGGGGAGGCGCCAAGAGACCCAGTACTTC. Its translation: CASSLFLAEWGRRQETQYF. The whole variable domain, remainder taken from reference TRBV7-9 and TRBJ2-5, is DTGVSQNPRHKITKRGQNVTFRCDPISEHNRLYWYRQTLGQGPEFLTYFQNEAQLEKSRLLSDRFSAERPKGSFSTLEIQRTEQGDSAMYLCASSLFLAEWGRRQETQYFGPGTRLLVL.

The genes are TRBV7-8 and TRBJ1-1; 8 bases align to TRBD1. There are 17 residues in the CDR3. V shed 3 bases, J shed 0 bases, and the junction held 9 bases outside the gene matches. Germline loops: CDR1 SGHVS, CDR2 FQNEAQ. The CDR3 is CASSFGTGARMNTEAFF. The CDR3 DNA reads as TGTGCCAGCAGCTTCGGGACAGGAGCCCGAATGAACACTGAAGCTTTCTTT.

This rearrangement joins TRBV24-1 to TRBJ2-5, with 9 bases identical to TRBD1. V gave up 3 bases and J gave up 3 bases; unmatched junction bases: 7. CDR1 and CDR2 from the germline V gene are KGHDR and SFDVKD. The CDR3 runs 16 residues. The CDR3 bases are TGTGCCACCAGTGATCCACTCGGGGACAGGGAAGAGACCCAGTACTTC. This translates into CATSDPLGDREETQYF.

The CDR3 region has the DNA TGCAGCGTGCACAGGGCTGGGGGCAATGAGCAGTTCTTC. Translating gives CSVHRAGGNEQFF. The chain carries TRBV29-1 and TRBJ2-1; D perhaps matches TRBD1 (6 bases). The V end was cut by 6 bases, the J end by 6 bases, with 15 bases between. The germline V gene has CDR1 SQVTM and CDR2 ANQGSEA. This CDR3 is built from 13 residues.

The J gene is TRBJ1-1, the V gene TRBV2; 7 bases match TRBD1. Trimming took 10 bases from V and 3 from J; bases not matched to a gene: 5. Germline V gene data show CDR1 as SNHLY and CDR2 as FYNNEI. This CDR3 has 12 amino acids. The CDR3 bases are TGTGCCACACACAGGGGTTACACTGAAGCTTTCTTT. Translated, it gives CATHRGYTEAFF.

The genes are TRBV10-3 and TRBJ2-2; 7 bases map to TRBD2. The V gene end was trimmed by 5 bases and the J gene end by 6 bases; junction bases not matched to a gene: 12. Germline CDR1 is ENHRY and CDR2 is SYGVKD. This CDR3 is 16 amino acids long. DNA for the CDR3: TGTGCCATCAGTCCCGTCAGCGGGACGATTCCCGGGGAGCTGTTTTTT. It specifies CAISPVSGTIPGELFF.

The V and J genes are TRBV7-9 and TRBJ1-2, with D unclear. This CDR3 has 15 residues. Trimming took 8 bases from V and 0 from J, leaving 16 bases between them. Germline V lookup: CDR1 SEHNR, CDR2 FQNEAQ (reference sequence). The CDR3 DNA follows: TGTGCCAGCGAAGGAGACGAAGCTACTAACTATGGCTACACCTTC. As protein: CASEGDEATNYGYTF.

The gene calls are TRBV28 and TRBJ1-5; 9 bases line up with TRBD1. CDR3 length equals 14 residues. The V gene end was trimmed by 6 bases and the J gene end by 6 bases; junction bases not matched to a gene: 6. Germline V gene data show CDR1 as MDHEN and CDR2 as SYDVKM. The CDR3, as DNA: TGTGCCAGCAGCTGGACAGGGGAGGTTCAGCCCCAGCATTTT. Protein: CASSWTGEVQPQHF.

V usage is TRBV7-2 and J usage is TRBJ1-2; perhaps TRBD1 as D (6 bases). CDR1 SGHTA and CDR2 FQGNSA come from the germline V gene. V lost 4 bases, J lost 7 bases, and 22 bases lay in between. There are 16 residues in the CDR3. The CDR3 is CASSSAYLQGWRGYTF. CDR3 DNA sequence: TGTGCCAGCAGCTCCGCCTATTTACAGGGCTGGCGTGGCTACACCTTC.

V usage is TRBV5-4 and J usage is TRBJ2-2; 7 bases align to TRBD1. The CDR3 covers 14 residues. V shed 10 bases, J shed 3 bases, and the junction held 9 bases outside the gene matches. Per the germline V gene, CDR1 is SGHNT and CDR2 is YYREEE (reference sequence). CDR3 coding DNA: TGTGCCGACGGACAGGCCGGGCACACCGGGGAGCTGTTTTTT. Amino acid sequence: CADGQAGHTGELFF.